The 3 T cell receptor beta chains reported below all come from one sample, sequenced in a study of blood T cell repertoires in COVID-19 (dated by TCRdb to the early 2020s). Libraries were made using the immunoSEQ multiplex PCR assay. TCRdb provides this immuneACCESS table in a form limited to in-frame rearrangements. Some clones are lacking; in checked studies, under half of them reflect an unresolved V gene, and why the rest are absent is not known. This sample holds roughly 20,000 clones; under 90% were observed only once. The top ten constitute less than 6% of the sample. The sample consisted of peripheral blood. The receptors were sampled from a human donor in a cohort sampled during active COVID-19.

The rearrangement joins TRBV12-3 or TRBV12-4 to TRBJ1-1; 8 bases match TRBD1. V trimming: 3 bases; J trimming: 10 bases; junction bases outside the gene matches: 7. This CDR3 has 13 residues. The CDR3 sequence is CASSLGQVARAFF. CDR3 in DNA: TGTGCCAGCAGTTTGGGACAGGTAGCGAGAGCTTTCTTT.

The chain is built from TRBV11-3 and TRBJ2-1; TRBD1 aligns across 8 bases. CDR1 and CDR2 (germline): SGHNT, YENEEA. The CDR3 has 16 residues. Trimming cost V 3 bases and J 4 bases; bases outside gene matches: 8. CDR3 in amino acids: CASSFRGQGSYNEQFF. CDR3 DNA sequence: TGTGCCAGCAGCTTCCGTGGACAGGGATCATACAATGAGCAGTTCTTC.

The chain combines TRBV2 with TRBJ1-6; D unresolved. Trimming shortened V by 2 bases and J by 7 bases, and 15 bases separated the two germline ends. The CDR3 sequence is 16 residues long. Germline CDR1 and CDR2: SNHLY and FYNNEI. The CDR3 nucleotides read TGTGCCAGCAGTGAACGGGTATCCGCGACCAATTCACCCCTCCACTTT. Residues: CASSERVSATNSPLHF.